This entry lists 8 T cell receptor beta chains sequenced from one sample in a study of cytomegalovirus exposure and HLA in healthy donors. Use of 60 Vbeta and 13 Jbeta primers characterized the PCR. TCRdb's copy holds only in-frame clones and misses some; the assay was immunoSEQ multiplex PCR. The sample shows about 140,000 clones, roughly 74% of them seen only once. The source material was PBMCs. These receptor sequences come from a woman under 30 in good health and CMV-seropositive.

J is TRBJ2-2 and V is TRBV4-3; the match to TRBD1 covers 11 bases. The germline V gene encodes CDR1 LGHNA and CDR2 YSLEER. The V gene end was trimmed by 5 bases and the J gene end by 7 bases; junction bases not matched to a gene: 3. The CDR3 contains 14 residues. The CDR3 sequence: CASSYGTGGGELFF. DNA of the CDR3: TGCGCCAGCAGCTACGGGACAGGGGGCGGGGAGCTGTTTTTT.

The rearrangement uses TRBV4-3 and TRBJ2-2, with a possible D match to TRBD1 (6 bases). Trimming removed 1 base from V and 5 bases from J, with 8 bases in between. CDR3 length equals 14 residues. In germline, CDR1 is LGHNA, CDR2 YSLEER. The CDR3 coding sequence is TGCGCCAGCAGCCAAGGCACAGGGACCGGGGAGCTGTTTTTT. It specifies CASSQGTGTGELFF.

The gene calls are TRBV7-2 and TRBJ2-1, with 11 bases matching TRBD2. The CDR3 covers 14 residues. Trimming removed 7 bases from V and 7 bases from J; junction bases left unmatched: 6. The germline CDR1 and CDR2 sequences are SGHTA and FQGNSA. The CDR3: CASKPSGGINEQFF. The CDR3 DNA sequence: TGTGCCAGCAAGCCTAGCGGGGGGATTAATGAGCAGTTCTTC.

This chain joins TRBV7-8 and TRBJ2-4; D is undetermined. The V gene's germline CDR1 is SGHVS and CDR2 FQNEAQ. V lost 0 bases and J lost 0, with 15 bases in between. The CDR3 is 18 amino acids. CDR3 sequence reads: CASSLAAAAPLAKNIQYF. CDR3 bases: TGTGCCAGCAGCTTAGCTGCGGCAGCACCCTTAGCCAAAAACATTCAGTACTTC.

The chain has TRBV5-6 and TRBJ1-5; 7 nucleotides line up with TRBD1. Germline-derived CDR1 and CDR2 are SGHDT and YYEEEE. With V trimmed by 4 bases and J by 2 bases, 6 bases remained unmatched. The length of the CDR3 is 15 residues. Here the CDR3 DNA reads TGTGCCAGCAGCGTGACAGGGTCCGGCAATCAGCCCCAGCATTTT. Translating it yields CASSVTGSGNQPQHF.

V and J are TRBV6-5 and TRBJ1-3; maybe TRBD1 (5 bases). Trimming took off 8 bases at V and 0 bases at J, with 11 bases between the two ends. In germline, CDR1 is MNHEY, CDR2 SVGAGI. There are 14 residues in the CDR3. CDR3 region: CASGRQSSGNTIYF. CDR3 sequence (DNA): TGTGCCAGCGGACGACAGAGCTCTGGAAACACCATATATTTT.

V usage is TRBV19 and J usage is TRBJ2-2, with 11 bases matching TRBD1. The CDR3 loop spans 18 amino acids. The junction had 10 bases not matched to a gene; V was cut back by 5 bases and J by 2 bases. Germline V gene lookup returns CDR1 LNHDA and CDR2 SQIVND (reference sequence). CDR3 nucleotides: TGTGCCAGTAGTTACCGGGACAGGGGGAGGCGAAACACCGGGGAGCTGTTTTTT. It yields the protein CASSYRDRGRRNTGELFF. The whole variable domain, remainder taken from reference TRBV19 and TRBJ2-2, is DGGITQSPKYLFRKEGQNVTLSCEQNLNHDAMYWYRQDPGQGLRLIYYSQIVNDFQKGDIAEGYSVSREKKESFPLTVTSAQKNPTAFYLCASSYRDRGRRNTGELFFGEGSRLTVL.

The J gene is TRBJ2-7, the V gene TRBV28; weak D call: TRBD1 (6 bases). V was shortened by 6 bases and J by 0 bases, with 15 bases between the two germline ends. CDR3 length equals 15 residues. From germline, CDR1 is MDHEN and CDR2 SYDVKM. The DNA of the CDR3 is TGTGCCAGCAGCTCTCACAGGGTTAGCTCCTACGAGCAGTACTTC. Its translation: CASSSHRVSSYEQYF.